The text below deals with one T cell receptor (beta chain). Germline-derived CDR1 and CDR2 are SGHVS and FNYEAQ. The V segment lost 3 bases and the J segment 4 bases; nucleotides outside the gene matches: 6. The CDR3 has 15 amino acids. This sample was included in a study of blood T cell repertoires in COVID-19. Libraries were prepared by immunoSEQ multiplex PCR; TCRdb keeps only in-frame clonotypes and omits some of them. The table lists fewer than 300,000 clones, over 75% of them singletons. The sample taken for sequencing was peripheral blood. The chain recombines TRBV7-6 with TRBJ1-1, with 9 nucleotides matching TRBD1. This sequence originates from a human donor in a cohort sampled during active COVID-19. The CDR3, as DNA: TGTGCCAGCAGCTTGGGACAGGGCCGGAGCACTGAAGCTTTCTTT. This gives the protein CASSLGQGRSTEAFF.